These T cell receptor beta chains were read from a single sample in a study of T cell responses to AZD1222 COVID-19 vaccine. The table came from immunoSEQ multiplex PCR; TCRdb's copy has only in-frame clones and leaves some out. The sample lists 95,000 to 100,000 clones, more than 70% seen once, with around a sixth in the top ten. The sample was peripheral blood, taken 28 days after the second AZD1222 dose. These receptors were taken from an adult who received the AZD1222 COVID-19 vaccine. CDR3s include the opening cysteine and the closing phenylalanine or tryptophan. Fields, in order: V gene, D gene, J gene, clone size, CDR3 DNA, CDR3 protein. A D gene is named only where the DNA matches it firmly. Clone size is given for some rows only: seen once, a few or many times, or a class if the clone is expanded.

>TRBV27|NA|TRBJ1-6|NA
TGTGCCAGCAGTTTATATTTTCCCCTCATACCGGGTACGCGGAATTCACCCCTCCACTTT
CASSLYFPLIPGTRNSPLHF
>TRBV19|TRBD1|TRBJ1-2|few
TGTGCCAGTAGTCCCAGGGGGCTGAGCGGCTATGGCTACACCTTC
CASSPRGLSGYGYTF
>TRBV30|NA|TRBJ1-2|NA
TGTGCCTCCCGAACCGATCTATACTATGGCTACACCTTC
CASRTDLYYGYTF
>TRBV24-1|NA|TRBJ2-3|NA
TGTGCCACCAGTGGCCGGTCAGCGGACCGGCACACAGATACGCAGTATTTT
CATSGRSADRHTDTQYF
>TRBV3-1/TRBV3-2|NA|TRBJ2-2|NA
TGTGCCAGCAGCCAAGATCTCCGGGTCGGGGAGCTGTTTTTT
CASSQDLRVGELFF
>TRBV28|NA|TRBJ1-1|NA
TGTGCCAGCCGAAGGACTGCGAACACTGAAGCTTTCTTT
CASRRTANTEAFF
>TRBV27|TRBD1|TRBJ2-2|NA
TGTGCCAGCAGTTACTTGGAGGACAGGGAGAAGGGAAGGCTGTTTTTT
CASSYLEDREKGRLFF
>TRBV2|NA|TRBJ1-5|NA
TGTGCCAGCAGTGGACAAGATAGCAATCAGCCCCAGCATTTT
CASSGQDSNQPQHF
>TRBV3-1/TRBV3-2|NA|TRBJ1-2|NA
TGTGCCAGCAGCCAAGGCGGACACTATGGCTACACCTTC
CASSQGGHYGYTF
>TRBV6-1|NA|TRBJ1-3|once
TGTGCCAGCGCCTTACAGGGAATGGAAAACACCATATATTTT
CASALQGMENTIYF
>TRBV5-1|TRBD2|TRBJ2-3|NA
TGCGCCAGCAGCATCTGGACTAGCGGGAGTTCGACAGATACGCAGTATTTT
CASSIWTSGSSTDTQYF
>TRBV30|NA|TRBJ1-2|NA
TGTGCCTGGAGTTTGACTTATGGCTACACCTTC
CAWSLTYGYTF
>TRBV27|NA|TRBJ2-1|NA
TGTGCCAGCAGATCATACGGGACATTCGATAACAATGAGCAGTTCTTC
CASRSYGTFDNNEQFF
>TRBV10-3|NA|TRBJ1-5|once
TGTGCCATCAGTGATTACAGTAGCAATCAGCCCCAGCATTTT
CAISDYSSNQPQHF
>TRBV20-1|NA|TRBJ1-1|NA
TGCAGTGCTAGTACGAGGAACACTGAAGCTTTCTTT
CSASTRNTEAFF
>TRBV4-1|NA|TRBJ1-2|NA
TGCGCCAGCAGCCAACTATTTGAGAACTATGGCTACACCTTC
CASSQLFENYGYTF
>TRBV30|TRBD1|TRBJ1-6|NA
TGTGCCTGGGCGGACAGGGGATTCGGTTCACCCCTCCACTTT
CAWADRGFGSPLHF
>TRBV28|NA|TRBJ2-3|NA
TGTGCCTCTACCCTGGGTACAGATACGCAGTATTTT
CASTLGTDTQYF
>TRBV20-1|NA|TRBJ1-5|NA
TGCAGTGCCAGTGGTTCTCGACCGACGGGAAGCAATCAGCCCCAGCATTTT
CSASGSRPTGSNQPQHF
>TRBV7-3|TRBD2|TRBJ2-3|NA
TGTGCCAGCAGCTTATACGGCACCGGGACTAGCAACGCAGATACGCAGTATTTT
CASSLYGTGTSNADTQYF
>TRBV27|NA|TRBJ1-1|NA
TGTGCCAGCAGTCCCCAACCCGTAACTGAAGCTTTCTTT
CASSPQPVTEAFF